This T cell receptor beta chain was profiled in a study of blood T cell repertoires in COVID-19. Overall study: Some COVID-19 samples were acute and others convalescent; all came from the United States, Italy and Spain. The cDNA or gDNA used as material had been derived from T cells, B-cell-depleted T cells, or PBMCs.

This clone came up once. Authors' methods: The assay estimated nucleated cells by amplifying reference gene primers. Generated by immunoSEQ multiplex PCR, the TCRdb table keeps only in-frame clones and is missing some. That table gives V, J and clone size, and the DNA gave D and trimming. The table lists under 300,000 clones, over 75% of them singletons. Germline V gives CDR1 SGDLS, CDR2 YYNGEE. V was shortened by 5 bases and J by 0 bases, with 12 bases between the two germline ends. The CDR3 is made up of 16 amino acids. This TCR derives from an older woman with acute or convalescent COVID-19. The chain recombines TRBV9 with TRBJ2-6, with D maybe TRBD1 (6 bases). Sequencing input: peripheral blood. CDR3 sequence reads: CASSGGIGSGANVLTF. CDR3 nucleotides: TGTGCCAGCAGTGGGGGCATCGGCTCTGGGGCCAACGTCCTGACTTTC.